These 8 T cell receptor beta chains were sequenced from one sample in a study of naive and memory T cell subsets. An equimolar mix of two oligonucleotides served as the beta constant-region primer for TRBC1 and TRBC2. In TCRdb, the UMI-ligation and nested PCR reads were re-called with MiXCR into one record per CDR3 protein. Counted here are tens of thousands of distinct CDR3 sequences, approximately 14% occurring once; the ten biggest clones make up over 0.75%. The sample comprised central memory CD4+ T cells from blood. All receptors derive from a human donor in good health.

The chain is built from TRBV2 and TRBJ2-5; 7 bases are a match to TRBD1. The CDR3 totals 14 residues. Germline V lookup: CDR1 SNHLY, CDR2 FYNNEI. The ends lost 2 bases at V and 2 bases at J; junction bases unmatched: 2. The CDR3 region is CASSERDRQETQYF. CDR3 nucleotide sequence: TGTGCCAGCAGTGAAAGGGACAGACAAGAGACCCAGTACTTC.

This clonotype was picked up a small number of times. CDR3 sequence (DNA): TGTGCCAGCAGCTTGGATCAGACCGCGAACACTGAAGCTTTCTTT. Protein product: CASSLDQTANTEAFF. The chain couples TRBV5-4 to TRBJ1-1; no clear D gene. V was pared by 0 bases and J by 1 base, with 10 bases between. This CDR3 comprises 15 residues. CDR1 is SGHNT and CDR2 is YYREEE in the germline V gene (reference sequence).

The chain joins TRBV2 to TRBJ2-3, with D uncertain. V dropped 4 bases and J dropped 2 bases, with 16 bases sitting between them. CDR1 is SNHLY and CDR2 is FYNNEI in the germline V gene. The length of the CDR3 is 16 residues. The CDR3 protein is CASSVGRALVTDTQYF. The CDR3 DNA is TGTGCCAGCAGTGTTGGCCGGGCCCTAGTCACAGATACGCAGTATTTT.

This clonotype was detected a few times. As DNA, the CDR3 is TGTGCCAGCAGCCAAGATGGGGGGAAGAATGAAAAACTGTTTTTT. This sequence encodes CASSQDGGKNEKLFF. The rearrangement uses TRBV4-2 and TRBJ1-4, with a tentative D call TRBD1 (5 bases). This CDR3 spans 15 amino acids. CDR1 and CDR2 from the germline V gene are LGHNA and YNFKEQ. Trimming removed 0 bases from V and 5 bases from J, with 10 bases in between.

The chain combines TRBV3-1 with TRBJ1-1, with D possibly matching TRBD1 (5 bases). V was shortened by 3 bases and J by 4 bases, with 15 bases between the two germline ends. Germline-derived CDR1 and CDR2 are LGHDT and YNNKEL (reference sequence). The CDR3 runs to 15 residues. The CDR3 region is CASSQGVTAGTEAFF. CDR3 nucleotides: TGTGCCAGCAGCCAGGGGGTCACCGCGGGCACTGAAGCTTTCTTT.

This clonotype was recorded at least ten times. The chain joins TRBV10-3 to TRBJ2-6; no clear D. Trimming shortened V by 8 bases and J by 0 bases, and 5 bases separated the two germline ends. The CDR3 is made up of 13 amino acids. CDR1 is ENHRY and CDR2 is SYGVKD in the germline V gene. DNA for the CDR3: TGTGCCATCGCGGACTCTGGGGCCAACGTCCTGACTTTC. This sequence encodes CAIADSGANVLTF.

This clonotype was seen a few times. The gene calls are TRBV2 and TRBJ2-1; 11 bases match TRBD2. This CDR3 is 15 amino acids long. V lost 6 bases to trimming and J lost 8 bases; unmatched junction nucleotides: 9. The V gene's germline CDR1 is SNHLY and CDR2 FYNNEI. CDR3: CASRKTSGTSHEQFF. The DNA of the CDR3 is TGTGCCAGCAGAAAGACTAGCGGGACCTCCCATGAGCAGTTCTTC. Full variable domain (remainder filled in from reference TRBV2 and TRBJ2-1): EPEVTQTPSHQVTQMGQEVILRCVPISNHLYFYWYRQILGQKVEFLVSFYNNEISEKSEIFDDQFSVERPDGSNFTLKIRSTKLEDSAMYFCASRKTSGTSHEQFFGPGTRLTVL.

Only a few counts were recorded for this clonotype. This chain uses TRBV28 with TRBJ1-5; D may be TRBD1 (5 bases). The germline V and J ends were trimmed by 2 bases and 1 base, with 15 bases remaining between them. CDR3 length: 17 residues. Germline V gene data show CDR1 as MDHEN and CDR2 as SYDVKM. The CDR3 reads CASSLVGGGASNQPQHF. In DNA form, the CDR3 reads TGTGCCAGCAGTTTAGTGGGGGGAGGTGCGAGCAATCAGCCCCAGCATTTT.